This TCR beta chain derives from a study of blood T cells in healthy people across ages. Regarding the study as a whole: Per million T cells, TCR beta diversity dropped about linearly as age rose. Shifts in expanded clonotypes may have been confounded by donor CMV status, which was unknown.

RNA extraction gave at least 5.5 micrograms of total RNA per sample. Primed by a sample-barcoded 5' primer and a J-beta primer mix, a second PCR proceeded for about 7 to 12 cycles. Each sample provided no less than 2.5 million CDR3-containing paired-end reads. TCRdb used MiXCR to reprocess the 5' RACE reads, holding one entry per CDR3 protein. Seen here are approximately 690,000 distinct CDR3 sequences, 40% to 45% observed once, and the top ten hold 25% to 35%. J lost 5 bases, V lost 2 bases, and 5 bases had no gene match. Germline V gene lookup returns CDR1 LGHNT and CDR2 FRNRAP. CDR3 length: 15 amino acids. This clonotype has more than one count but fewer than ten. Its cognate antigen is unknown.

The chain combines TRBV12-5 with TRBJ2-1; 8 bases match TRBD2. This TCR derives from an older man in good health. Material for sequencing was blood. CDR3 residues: CASGLWGTRNNEQFF. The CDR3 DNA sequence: TGTGCTAGTGGTTTGTGGGGGACTAGGAACAATGAGCAGTTCTTC.